A selection of T cell receptor beta chains follows, all from one sample in a study of molecular identifiers for immune sequencing clone quantification. TCRdb re-called the PCR reads through MiXCR, storing one row per CDR3 protein. The sample carries approximately 680,000 distinct CDR3 sequences, 25% recorded once. The sample comprised naive CD8+ T cells from blood, with Jurkat cell RNA spiked in. These receptors all stem from a human donor in good health. Some libraries in this study had Jurkat cell RNA spiked in. CDR3s include the opening cysteine and the closing phenylalanine or tryptophan. D genes are given only for firm matches. Size values are once, few and many counts, or a class for expanded clones, and some rows have none.

v_call	j_call	d_call	clone_size	cdr3_aa	cdr3_nt
TRBV4-1	TRBJ1-3	-	few	CASSQDWGSSGNTIYF	TGCGCCAGCAGCCAAGATTGGGGAAGTTCTGGAAACACCATATATTTT
TRBV29-1	TRBJ2-2	TRBD2	many	CSAQGSGRAAGELFF	TGCAGCGCCCAAGGGAGCGGGAGGGCCGCCGGGGAGCTGTTTTTT
TRBV12-3/TRBV12-4	TRBJ1-3	TRBD1	-	CASSLSSDRGTRYYISGNTIYF	TGTGCCAGCAGTTTATCATCGGACAGGGGCACCCGATATTACATCTCTGGAAACACCATATATTTT
TRBV7-9	TRBJ1-1	-	many	CASSFSTGTNTEAFF	TGTGCCAGCAGCTTCTCGACGGGAACGAACACTGAAGCTTTCTTT
TRBV30	TRBJ1-5	-	-	CAFTTGQSGNQPQHF	TGTGCCTTTACTACGGGACAATCGGGCAATCAGCCCCAGCATTTT
TRBV4-3	TRBJ1-4	-	-	CASSQDKFRLNEKLFF	TGCGCCAGCAGCCAAGATAAATTCAGGCTTAATGAAAAACTGTTTTTT
TRBV28	TRBJ1-5	TRBD1	-	CASSGRQGAGSQPQHF	TGTGCCAGCAGTGGCAGACAGGGGGCAGGTAGTCAGCCCCAGCATTTT
TRBV25-1	TRBJ2-1	-	many	CASSVTGNEQFF	TGTGCCAGCAGTGTGACTGGCAATGAGCAGTTCTTC
TRBV24-1	TRBJ1-5	TRBD1	few	CATSDPGQGLSNQPQHF	TGTGCCACCAGTGATCCGGGACAGGGACTTAGCAATCAGCCCCAGCATTTT
TRBV11-2	TRBJ2-1	-	few	CASSRPSSFNEQFF	TGTGCCAGCAGCAGACCTTCTAGCTTCAATGAGCAGTTCTTC
TRBV7-9	TRBJ1-1	-	-	CASSLWPGSEAFF	TGTGCCAGCAGCTTATGGCCAGGTAGTGAAGCTTTCTTT
TRBV28	TRBJ2-3	TRBD1	few	CASSSPGQGLGTDTQYF	TGTGCCAGCAGTTCCCCGGGACAGGGGTTAGGAACAGATACGCAGTATTTT
TRBV28	TRBJ1-5	-	many	CASIQEAGPRQPQHF	TGTGCCAGCATCCAGGAAGCGGGGCCCCGGCAGCCCCAGCATTTT
TRBV20-1	TRBJ2-1	-	-	CSARDFDRVNNEQFF	TGCAGTGCTAGAGATTTTGATAGGGTAAACAATGAGCAGTTCTTC
TRBV12-3/TRBV12-4	TRBJ2-1	-	few	CASSPPEGINEQFF	TGTGCCAGCAGTCCCCCCGAGGGCATCAATGAGCAGTTCTTC
TRBV28	TRBJ2-3	-	many	CASRQGGTDTQYF	TGTGCCAGCAGACAGGGGGGGACAGATACGCAGTATTTT
TRBV28	TRBJ2-7	TRBD1	-	CASSSPIFRDRGGYEQCF	TGTGCCAGCAGTTCCCCGATCTTCCGGGACAGGGGAGGCTACGAGCAGTGCTTC
TRBV30	TRBJ2-1	-	few	CAWSVLWGANEQFF	TGTGCCTGGAGTGTACTATGGGGGGCTAATGAGCAGTTCTTC
TRBV9	TRBJ2-3	-	many	CASSMGDTDTQYF	TGTGCCAGCAGCATGGGGGATACGGATACGCAGTATTTT
TRBV7-9	TRBJ1-4	-	many	CASSPDRGEKLFF	TGTGCCAGCAGCCCGGACAGAGGGGAAAAACTGTTTTTT
TRBV3-1	TRBJ1-1	-	few	CASSQDLGPGAFF	TGTGCCAGCAGCCAAGATCTGGGTCCGGGGGCTTTCTTT
TRBV20-1	TRBJ1-5	-	-	CSARELGGTQPQHF	TGCAGTGCTAGAGAGTTAGGGGGGACGCAGCCCCAGCATTTT
TRBV27	TRBJ1-1	-	many	CASRLAPKGNTEAFF	TGTGCCAGCAGGCTGGCCCCCAAGGGCAACACTGAAGCTTTCTTT
TRBV29-1	TRBJ2-1	-	-	CSVEGLATENEQFF	TGCAGCGTTGAAGGGCTCGCTACAGAAAATGAGCAGTTCTTC